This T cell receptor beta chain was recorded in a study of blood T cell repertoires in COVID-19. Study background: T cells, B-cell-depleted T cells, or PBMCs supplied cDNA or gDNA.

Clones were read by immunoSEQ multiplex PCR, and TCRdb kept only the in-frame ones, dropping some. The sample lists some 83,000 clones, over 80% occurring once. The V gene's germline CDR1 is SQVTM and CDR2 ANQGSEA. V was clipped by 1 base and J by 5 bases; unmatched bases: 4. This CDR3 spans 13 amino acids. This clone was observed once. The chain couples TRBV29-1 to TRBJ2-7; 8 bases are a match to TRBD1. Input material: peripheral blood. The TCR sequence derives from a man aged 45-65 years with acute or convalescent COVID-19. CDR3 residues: CSVEGTGIDEQYF. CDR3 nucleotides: TGCAGCGTTGAAGGGACAGGGATCGACGAGCAGTACTTC.